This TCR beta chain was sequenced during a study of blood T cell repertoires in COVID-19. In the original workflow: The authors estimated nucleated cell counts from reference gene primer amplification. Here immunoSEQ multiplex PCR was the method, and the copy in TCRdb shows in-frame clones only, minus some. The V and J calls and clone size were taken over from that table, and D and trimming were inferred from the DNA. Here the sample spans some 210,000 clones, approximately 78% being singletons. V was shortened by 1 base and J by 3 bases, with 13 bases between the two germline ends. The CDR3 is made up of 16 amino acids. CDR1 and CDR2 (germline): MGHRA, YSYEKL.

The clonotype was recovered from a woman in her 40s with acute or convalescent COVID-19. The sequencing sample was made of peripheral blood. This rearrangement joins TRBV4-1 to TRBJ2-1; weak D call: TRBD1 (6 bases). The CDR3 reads CASSQGRQANYNEQFF. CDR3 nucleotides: TGCGCCAGCAGCCAAGGTAGACAGGCGAACTACAATGAGCAGTTCTTC.